The clone carrying this TCR beta chain has only one observation. This sample includes further DNA sequences coding for the same CDR3. The source of the sample is a study of cytomegalovirus exposure and HLA in healthy donors. This CDR3 has 17 amino acids. CDR1 and CDR2 (germline): SGHRS, YFSETQ. V dropped 0 bases and J dropped 8; count of bases not matched to a gene: 10. PCR employed 60 Vbeta and 13 Jbeta primers. Sequencing used immunoSEQ multiplex PCR; TCRdb keeps in-frame clones, though not all of them. The repertoire holds 90,000 to 150,000 clones, with approximately 80% as singletons. Sequencing was carried out using PBMCs. V is TRBV5-1 and J is TRBJ2-2; 10 bases agree with TRBD2. The receptor was derived from a woman aged 18-29 years in good health and CMV-seronegative. The CDR3 DNA sequence: TGCGCCAGCAGCTTGGAACCGACTAGCGGGCGAGTAGGGGAGCTGTTTTTT. This gives the protein CASSLEPTSGRVGELFF.